This TCR beta chain was sequenced for a study of blood T cell repertoires in COVID-19. In germline, CDR1 is WSHSY, CDR2 SAAADI. This CDR3 comprises 11 residues. V was cut by 4 bases and J by 6 bases, with 3 bases left in between. This clone was seen a handful of times. Sequenced by immunoSEQ multiplex PCR; TCRdb stores in-frame clones only, minus some. Of more than 95,000 clones listed, 86% are singletons. The chain uses TRBV10-2 and TRBJ2-2; no clear D gene. The TCR originated in a human donor in a cohort sampled during active COVID-19. The sample comprised peripheral blood. The CDR3 region has the DNA TGCGCCAGCAGTGTCGCCGGGGAGCTGTTTTTT. Residues: CASSVAGELFF.